One and the same sample provided the 32 T cell receptor beta chains below, sequenced in a study of TIL therapy for anti-PD-1-resistant metastatic lung cancer. As to time point: pre-treatment sample, taken before nivolumab and TIL therapy. Tumor tissue came from excised metastases, mostly pleural nodules or supraclavicular lymph nodes. This was the immunoSEQ v3 assay. The assay was immunoSEQ multiplex PCR, and TCRdb's table has in-frame clones only and misses some. The sample yields around 100,000 clones, approximately 65% seen once. This material consisted of tumor tissue, taken at baseline. Receptor source: a person between 25 and 80 years old with non-small cell lung cancer.

The rearrangement joins TRBV21-1 to TRBJ1-5. TRBV21-1 is a known pseudogene. The CDR3 is 16 amino acids. The CDR3 loop is CASSITGTSGNQPQHF. The CDR3, as DNA: TGTGCCAGCAGCATCACCGGGACCAGCGGGAATCAGCCCCAGCATTTT.

The chain couples TRBV30 to TRBJ2-2; D is perhaps TRBD2 (5 bases). Germline lookup yields CDR1 GTSNPN and CDR2 SVGIG (reference sequence). The CDR3 contains 16 residues. Trimming left V 7 bases short and J 2 bases short, with 20 bases between. The CDR3 DNA follows: TGTGCCTCCCTGGGGAGCGCCACTTTAAACACCGGGGAGCTGTTTTTT. This encodes CASLGSATLNTGELFF.

This clone has a handful of counts. This chain connects TRBV5-8 to TRBJ2-5; 7 bases line up with TRBD1. The CDR3 runs 16 residues. The V and J ends lost 0 bases and 5 bases, in that order; junction bases with no gene match: 10. Germline assignment: CDR1 SGHTS and CDR2 YDEGEE. CDR3 protein: CASSLAVTGVWETQYF. The CDR3 DNA is TGTGCCAGCAGCTTGGCCGTAACAGGGGTTTGGGAGACCCAGTACTTC.

The chain joins TRBV5-4 to TRBJ2-1; no clear D. CDR3 size: 16 residues. Germline V gene lookup returns CDR1 SGHNT and CDR2 YYREEE (reference sequence). Trimming took 0 bases from V and 3 from J, leaving 13 bases between them. CDR3 sequence (DNA): TGTGCCAGCAGCTTGGAGGGATTCCTCGACTACAATGAGCAGTTCTTC. It encodes CASSLEGFLDYNEQFF.

The chain combines TRBV7-9 with TRBJ2-1; 10 bases align to TRBD2. J was trimmed by 5 bases and V by 10 bases; bases with no gene match: 11. This CDR3 region has 15 residues. Germline values: CDR1 SEHNR, CDR2 FQNEAQ (reference sequence). The CDR3 DNA reads TGTGCCACCTCGAAGGTAGCGGGGGGAGACAATGAGCAGTTCTTC. Amino acids: CATSKVAGGDNEQFF.

The chain combines TRBV7-8 with TRBJ2-4; D might be TRBD1 or TRBD2, each matching 5 bases. The CDR3 extends over 15 amino acids. Deletions cut 5 bases from V and 0 bases from J, with 11 bases between. Per the germline V gene, CDR1 is SGHVS and CDR2 is FQNEAQ. CDR3 sequence: CASSTFGTAKNIQYF. The CDR3 DNA reads TGTGCCAGCAGCACATTCGGGACAGCCAAAAACATTCAGTACTTC.

This rearrangement joins TRBV5-1 to TRBJ2-7; tentative D call: TRBD2 (6 bases). From germline, CDR1 is SGHRS and CDR2 YFSETQ. The CDR3 has 14 residues. V was clipped by 3 bases and J by 0 bases, with 10 bases between them. The CDR3 bases are TGCGCCAGCAGCTCGGGGGACGGCTCCTACGAGCAGTACTTC. The encoded protein is CASSSGDGSYEQYF.

The gene calls are TRBV10-1 and TRBJ2-3; D gene unclear. The CDR3 is made up of 11 amino acids. Looked up from germline, CDR1 is WNHNN and CDR2 is SYGVQD (reference sequence). V was pared by 4 bases and J by 4 bases, with 3 bases between. The CDR3 region is CASSAADTQYF. In DNA, the CDR3 is TGCGCCAGCAGTGCCGCAGATACGCAGTATTTT.

The V call is TRBV6-1, the J call TRBJ2-5; D gene uncertain. In germline, CDR1 is MNHNS, CDR2 SASEGT. The V end was cut by 2 bases, the J end by 5 bases, with 12 bases between. The CDR3 totals 14 residues. The CDR3 reads CASSEFNSWETQYF. The CDR3 region has the DNA TGTGCCAGCAGTGAATTTAACAGTTGGGAGACCCAGTACTTC.

The V gene is TRBV27, the J gene TRBJ2-2, with TRBD2 identical over 8 bases. This CDR3 region has 14 residues. Trimming took 4 bases from V and 5 from J; bases not matched to a gene: 3. CDR1 is MNHEY, CDR2 SMNVEV, per germline (reference sequence). Here the CDR3 DNA reads TGTGCCAGCAGTTGGACTAGCCAGACCGGGGAGCTGTTTTTT. It encodes CASSWTSQTGELFF.

This clone was recorded many times. The V and J genes are TRBV7-6 and TRBJ2-1, with D tentatively TRBD1 (6 bases). The V end lost 5 bases, the J end lost 4 bases, and 18 bases lay between the germline ends. CDR1 and CDR2 (germline): SGHVS, FNYEAQ. The CDR3 has 16 residues. The CDR3 bases are TGTGCCAGCAGCCTCGGTATGGGGGCGGTTTACAATGAGCAGTTCTTC. Amino acid sequence: CASSLGMGAVYNEQFF.

In this sample, this clone turned up once. The J gene is TRBJ1-1, the V gene TRBV6-5, with a weak D call TRBD1 (5 bases). Germline CDR1 MNHEY, CDR2 SVGAGI. Trimming removed 5 bases from V and 4 bases from J, with 14 bases in between. The CDR3 sequence is 14 residues long. The CDR3 region has the DNA TGTGCCAGCAGTCGTACGGAGGGGCGCACTGAAGCTTTCTTT. Translation gives CASSRTEGRTEAFF.

The V and J genes are TRBV21-1 and TRBJ2-4; the table names TRBD1, a call not compared with the DNA. TRBV21-1 is recorded as a pseudogene. This CDR3 has 12 residues. The CDR3 region is CASRDRGPIQYF. In nucleotides, the CDR3 is TGTGCCAGCAGGGACAGGGGACCGATTCAGTACTTC.

The rearrangement links TRBV10-1 to TRBJ2-4; D is unclear. Germline CDR1 WNHNN, CDR2 SYGVQD (reference sequence). The CDR3 extends over 12 amino acids. Trimming removed 6 bases at V and 5 bases at J, with 8 bases between. In DNA, the CDR3 is TGCGCCAGCAGGTACCTAGAAAACATTCAGTACTTC. Its translation is CASRYLENIQYF.

V usage is TRBV24-1 and J usage is TRBJ1-1; a weak D match, TRBD1 (6 bases). The ends were cut back, 11 bases at V and 0 bases at J, with 18 bases in the middle. CDR1 is KGHDR and CDR2 is SFDVKD in the germline V gene. The CDR3 extends over 15 amino acids. CDR3 in DNA: TGTGCCAATGGCGTCCCGGGACACTTGAACACTGAAGCTTTCTTT. This codes for CANGVPGHLNTEAFF.

In this sample, this clone turned up a few times. CDR3 protein: CASTHEAPLNYGYTF. As DNA, the CDR3 is TGTGCCAGCACCCATGAGGCTCCTTTGAACTATGGCTACACCTTC. The rearrangement uses TRBV7-2 and TRBJ1-2; the D is unclear. V was shortened by 7 bases and J by 2 bases, with 17 bases between the two germline ends. Germline values: CDR1 SGHTA, CDR2 FQGNSA. CDR3 size: 15 residues. The full variable domain, with the rest looked up from reference TRBV7-2 and TRBJ1-2, is GAGVSQSPSNKVTEKGKDVELRCDPISGHTALYWYRQSLGQGLEFLIYFQGNSAPDKSGLPSDRFSAERTGGSVSTLTIQRTQQEDSAVYLCASTHEAPLNYGYTFGSGTRLTVV.

The rearrangement joins TRBV7-2 to TRBJ1-1, with D possibly TRBD1 on 5 matching bases. Deletions cut 6 bases from V and 10 bases from J, with 15 bases between. The CDR3 totals 12 residues. From germline, CDR1 is SGHTA and CDR2 FQGNSA. CDR3 protein: CASSPSHRGAFF. The CDR3, as DNA: TGTGCCAGCAGTCCAAGCCATAGGGGAGCTTTCTTT.

V and J are TRBV21-1 and TRBJ2-7; TRBD2, the D gene given by the table, was not confirmed from the DNA. TRBV21-1 counts as a pseudogene. The CDR3 runs 17 residues. CDR3 residues: CASSSRTSGRASSVQYF. The CDR3 nucleotides read TGTGCCAGCAGCTCTAGGACTAGCGGGAGGGCCTCGTCGGTGCAGTACTTC.

This clone was seen just once. This chain joins TRBV5-4 and TRBJ2-5; 12 nucleotides line up with TRBD2. This CDR3 spans 15 amino acids. Germline CDR1 reads SGHNT; CDR2 reads YYREEE (reference sequence). V shed 4 bases and J 4 bases; nucleotides not matched to a gene: 5. The CDR3 DNA is TGTGCCAGCAGCCCTAGCGGGGGGGCCGGAGAGACCCAGTACTTC. Amino acid sequence: CASSPSGGAGETQYF.

The V call is TRBV25-1, the J call TRBJ2-2, with 9 bases that match TRBD1. Germline CDR1 MGHDK, CDR2 SYGVNS. The CDR3 spans 14 residues. The V gene end was trimmed by 3 bases and the J gene end by 8 bases; junction bases not matched to a gene: 4. The DNA for the CDR3 is TGTGCCAGCAGTGACGGACAGGGGAGGGGGGAGCTGTTTTTT. As protein: CASSDGQGRGELFF.

The V call is TRBV11-2, the J call TRBJ1-1, with 10 bases lining up with TRBD1. CDR3 size: 16 residues. J was trimmed by 1 base and V by 4 bases; bases with no gene match: 6. CDR1 SGHAT and CDR2 FQNNGV come from the germline V gene. The CDR3: CASSYGQGGTNTEAFF. The CDR3 nucleotides read TGTGCCAGCAGCTACGGACAGGGGGGTACGAACACTGAAGCTTTCTTT. Filled out from reference TRBV11-2 and TRBJ1-1, the complete variable domain reads EAGVAQSPRYKIIEKRQSVAFWCNPISGHATLYWYQQILGQGPKLLIQFQNNGVVDDSQLPKDRFSAERLKGVDSTLKIQPAKLEDSAVYLCASSYGQGGTNTEAFFGQGTRLTVV.

The chain carries TRBV28 and TRBJ1-2; D might be TRBD1 (6 bases). The germline V and J ends were trimmed by 2 bases and 5 bases, with 15 bases remaining between them. This CDR3 region has 15 residues. Germline loops: CDR1 MDHEN, CDR2 SYDVKM. For the CDR3, the DNA is TGTGCCAGCAGTTTAGAAAATGTACAGGGTTATGGCTACACCTTC. This gives the protein CASSLENVQGYGYTF.

CDR3 loop: CASSAPQGDYSRAYEQYF. CDR3 DNA: TGTGCCAGCAGTGCCCCCCAGGGAGACTACTCCCGGGCCTACGAGCAGTACTTC. J is TRBJ2-7 and V is TRBV2, with D perhaps assigned TRBD1 or TRBD2 (5 bases each). This CDR3 is built from 18 residues. Trimming pared 4 bases from V and 2 bases from J, leaving 24 bases between. Germline-derived CDR1 and CDR2 are SNHLY and FYNNEI. Filled out from reference TRBV2 and TRBJ2-7, the complete variable domain reads EPEVTQTPSHQVTQMGQEVILRCVPISNHLYFYWYRQILGQKVEFLVSFYNNEISEKSEIFDDQFSVERPDGSNFTLKIRSTKLEDSAMYFCASSAPQGDYSRAYEQYFGPGTRLTVT.

V and J are TRBV4-3 and TRBJ1-3; D remains ambiguous. This CDR3 has 14 residues. The germline gives CDR1 LGHNA, CDR2 YSLEER. V lost 1 base, J lost 4 bases, and 8 bases lay in between. This CDR3 reads CASSQVVEGNTIYF. CDR3 nucleotides: TGCGCCAGCAGCCAAGTAGTGGAGGGAAACACCATATATTTT.

This chain connects TRBV25-1 to TRBJ2-7; 8 bases line up with TRBD1. The germline CDR1 and CDR2 sequences are MGHDK and SYGVNS. After removal of 1 base from V and 4 bases from J, the junction contained 9 bases not matched to a gene. This CDR3 is 16 amino acids long. CDR3 residues: CASSESQGAGDYEQYF. CDR3 coding DNA: TGTGCCAGCAGTGAATCGCAGGGGGCGGGTGATTACGAGCAGTACTTC.

This sequence joins TRBV6-1 and TRBJ1-6, with TRBD1 identical over 9 bases. After removal of 3 bases from V and 8 bases from J, the junction contained 2 bases not matched to a gene. Per germline, CDR1 MNHNS and CDR2 SASEGT. This CDR3 contains 14 residues. Here the CDR3 reads CASSETGGDSPLHF. CDR3 coding DNA: TGTGCCAGCAGTGAGACAGGGGGGGATTCACCCCTCCACTTT.

The chain joins TRBV19 to TRBJ2-5; D is tentatively TRBD1 or TRBD2 (5 bases each). The germline V gene has CDR1 LNHDA and CDR2 SQIVND (reference sequence). V was clipped by 2 bases and J by 5 bases, with 9 bases between them. The CDR3 is made up of 13 amino acids. CDR3 nucleotides: TGTGCCAGTAGTATAATGAGGGGTGAGACCCAGTACTTC. It yields the protein CASSIMRGETQYF.

This clone was found a few times. The chain joins TRBV7-9 to TRBJ1-1; the D gene is possibly TRBD1 (6 bases). Trimming took 4 bases from V and 2 from J, leaving 11 bases between them. This CDR3 has 14 residues. Germline-derived CDR1 and CDR2 are SEHNR and FQNEAQ (reference sequence). CDR3 protein: CASSSGTLNTEAFF. The CDR3 coding sequence is TGTGCCAGCAGCTCCGGGACACTTAACACTGAAGCTTTCTTT.

This chain uses TRBV7-9 with TRBJ2-1, with D tentatively TRBD2 (7 bases). Trimming left V 8 bases short and J 10 bases short, with 24 bases between. CDR3 size: 15 residues. Germline assignment: CDR1 SEHNR and CDR2 FQNEAQ (reference sequence). CDR3 DNA: TGTGCCAGCGCTCGGAGGGCGGGGGCCCCCATGGAGCAGTTCTTC. As protein: CASARRAGAPMEQFF.

The V and J genes are TRBV7-2 and TRBJ2-7, with 7 bases lining up with TRBD2. This CDR3 has 13 amino acids. After removal of 5 bases from V and 3 bases from J, the junction contained 4 bases not matched to a gene. The V gene's germline CDR1 is SGHTA and CDR2 FQGNSA. This chain's CDR3 is CASSIGLVYEQYF. CDR3 in DNA: TGTGCCAGCAGCATTGGACTAGTCTACGAGCAGTACTTC.

The chain is built from TRBV19 and TRBJ1-6; 8 nucleotides match TRBD1. Trimming took 1 base from V and 0 from J; bases not matched to a gene: 8. The CDR3 loop spans 19 amino acids. Germline loops: CDR1 LNHDA, CDR2 SQIVND (reference sequence). The CDR3 DNA reads TGTGCCAGTAGTATAGCGCGGACAGGGCTAAGCTCCTATAATTCACCCCTCCACTTT. Its translation: CASSIARTGLSSYNSPLHF.

This chain links TRBV27 with TRBJ2-1; D gene uncertain. This CDR3 comprises 11 residues. Germline CDR1 reads MNHEY; CDR2 reads SMNVEV (reference sequence). The V gene lost 6 bases and the J gene lost 14 bases, with 14 bases spanning the gap. CDR3 residues: CASSRREDEFF. The CDR3 bases are TGTGCCAGCAGCCGGCGCGAGGACGAGTTCTTC.